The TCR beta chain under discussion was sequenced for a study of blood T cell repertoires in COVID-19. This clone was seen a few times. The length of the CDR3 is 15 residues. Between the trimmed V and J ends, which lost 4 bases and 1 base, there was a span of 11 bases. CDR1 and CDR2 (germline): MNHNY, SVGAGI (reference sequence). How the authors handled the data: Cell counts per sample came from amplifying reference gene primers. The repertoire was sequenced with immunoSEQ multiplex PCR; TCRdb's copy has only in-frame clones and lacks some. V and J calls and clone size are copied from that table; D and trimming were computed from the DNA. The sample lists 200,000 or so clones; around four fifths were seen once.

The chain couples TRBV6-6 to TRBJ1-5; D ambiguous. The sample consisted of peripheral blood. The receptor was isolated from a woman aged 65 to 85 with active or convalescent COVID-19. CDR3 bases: TGTGCCAGCAGTTCCCCGGGGAGAAGCAATCAGCCCCAGCATTTT. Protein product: CASSSPGRSNQPQHF.